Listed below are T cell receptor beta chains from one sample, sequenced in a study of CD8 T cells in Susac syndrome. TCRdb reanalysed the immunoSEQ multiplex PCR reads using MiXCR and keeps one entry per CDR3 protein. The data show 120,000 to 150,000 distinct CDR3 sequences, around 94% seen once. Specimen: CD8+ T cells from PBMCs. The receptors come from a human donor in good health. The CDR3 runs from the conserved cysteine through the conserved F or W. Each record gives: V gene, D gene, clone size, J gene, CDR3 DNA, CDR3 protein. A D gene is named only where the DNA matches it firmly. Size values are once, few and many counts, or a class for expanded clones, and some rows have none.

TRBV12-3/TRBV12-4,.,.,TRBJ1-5,TGTGCCAGCAGTTATATGGGCTTGAATCCCCAGCATTTT,CASSYMGLNPQHF
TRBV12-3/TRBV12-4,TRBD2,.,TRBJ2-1,TGTGCCAGCAGTTCAGCGGGAGGTTCCTACAATGAGCAGTTCTTC,CASSSAGGSYNEQFF
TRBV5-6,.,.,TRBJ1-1,TGTGCCAGCAGCTGGGGGTACAGGGCAACCAAGCCTGAAGCTTTCTTT,CASSWGYRATKPEAFF
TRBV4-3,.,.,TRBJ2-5,TGCGCCAGCAGCGATCGGCAGGGGAGAGAGACCCAGTACTTC,CASSDRQGRETQYF
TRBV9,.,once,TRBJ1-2,TGTGCCAGCAGCACCCGACAGGGCTACACCTTC,CASSTRQGYTF
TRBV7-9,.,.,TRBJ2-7,TGTGCCAGCAGCTTAATCGCAGGGCCGCAAGTGTACGAGCAGTACTTC,CASSLIAGPQVYEQYF
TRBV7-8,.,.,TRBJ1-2,TGTGCCAGCAGCCCTAGGGGGGGCGTCTATGGCTACACCTTC,CASSPRGGVYGYTF
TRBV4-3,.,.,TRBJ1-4,TGCGCCAGCAGCCAAGACGGGGGTTCTAATGAAAAACTGTTTTTT,CASSQDGGSNEKLFF
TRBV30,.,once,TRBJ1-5,TGTGCCTCGGACCCCGGGCGGCTACTTCAACCCCAGCATTTT,CASDPGRLLQPQHF
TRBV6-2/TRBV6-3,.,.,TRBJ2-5,TGTGCCAGCAGTTACCCTCCGGAGACCCAGTACTTC,CASSYPPETQYF
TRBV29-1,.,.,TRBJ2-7,TGCAGCGTTGAAGGGAATCCTGGGCAGTCCTACGAGCAGTACTTC,CSVEGNPGQSYEQYF
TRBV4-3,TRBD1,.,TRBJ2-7,TGCGCCAGCAGCCAAGAACAGGGGGGAACCTACGAGCAGTACTTC,CASSQEQGGTYEQYF
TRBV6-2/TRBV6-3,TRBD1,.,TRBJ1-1,TGTGCCAGCAGTTGGGATACAGGGGCGCCGAACACTGAAGCTTTCTTT,CASSWDTGAPNTEAFF
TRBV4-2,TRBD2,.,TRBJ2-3,TGTGCCAGCAGCCAAGATCTGAGGCTAGCGGGAGTAGAGGCAGATACGCAGTATTTT,CASSQDLRLAGVEADTQYF
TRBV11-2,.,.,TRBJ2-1,TGTGCCAGCAGCTTACTAGTCCATGAGCAGTTCTTC,CASSLLVHEQFF
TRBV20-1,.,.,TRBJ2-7,TGCAGTGCTAGAGGCCGGGGTAGCGACGAGCAGTACTTC,CSARGRGSDEQYF
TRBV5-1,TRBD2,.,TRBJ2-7,TGCGCCAGCAGCTTTAGGACTAGCAGTTACGAGCAGTACTTC,CASSFRTSSYEQYF
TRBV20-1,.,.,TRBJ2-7,TGCAGTGCTCTCAAGGCGGGACGGAACGAGCAGTACTTC,CSALKAGRNEQYF
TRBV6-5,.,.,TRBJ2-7,TGTGCCTCAGGGGGGATCTCCTACGAGCAGTACTTC,CASGGISYEQYF
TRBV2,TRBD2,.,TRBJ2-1,TGTGCCAGCATGAGGGGGACTAGCGGGAGCGGGAACAATGAGCAGTTCTTC,CASMRGTSGSGNNEQFF
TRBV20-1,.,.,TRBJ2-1,TGCAGTGCTAGCGAATACAGGGATTACAATGAGCAGTTCTTC,CSASEYRDYNEQFF
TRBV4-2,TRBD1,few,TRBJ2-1,TGTGCCAGCAGCCAAGGGACAGGCCTTGAGCAGTTCTTC,CASSQGTGLEQFF
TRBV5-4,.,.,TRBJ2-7,TGTGCCAGCAGCTTAGAAGGGTCCGCCTTCTCCTACGAGCAGTACTTC,CASSLEGSAFSYEQYF
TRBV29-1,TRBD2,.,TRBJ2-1,TGCAGCGTTGACCGACTAGCGGAGAATGAGCAGTTCTTC,CSVDRLAENEQFF
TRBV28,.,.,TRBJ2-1,TGTGCCAGCAGTCCGTCCCAGAGGTCCTACAATGAGCAGTTCTTC,CASSPSQRSYNEQFF
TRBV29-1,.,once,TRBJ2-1,TGCAGCGGGGTCTGGGGTGAGCAGTTCTTC,CSGVWGEQFF
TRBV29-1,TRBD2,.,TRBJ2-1,TGCAGCGTTGATGGGGGGGAATTCTTC,CSVDGGEFF
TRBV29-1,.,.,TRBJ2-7,TGCAGCGTTGTTGGGGAGAGCTCCTACGAGCAGTACTTC,CSVVGESSYEQYF
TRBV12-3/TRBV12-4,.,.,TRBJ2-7,TGTGCCAGCAGTTCGCCGGGACGTCAGGACTACGAGCAGTACTTC,CASSSPGRQDYEQYF
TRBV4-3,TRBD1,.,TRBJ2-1,TGCGCCAGCAGCCAACCTGGGACAGGAAACAATGAGCAGTTCTTC,CASSQPGTGNNEQFF
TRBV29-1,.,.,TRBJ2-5,TGCAGCGTTGAAGGTGGGGCGGGGGAGACCCAGTACTTC,CSVEGGAGETQYF
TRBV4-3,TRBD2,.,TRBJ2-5,TGCGCCAGCAGCCAAGAGATGTCTAGCGGTAAACAAGAGACCCAGTACTTC,CASSQEMSSGKQETQYF
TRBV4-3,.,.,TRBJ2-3,TGCGCCAGCAGCGTCGGGAGAAGGGCAGATACGCAGTATTTT,CASSVGRRADTQYF
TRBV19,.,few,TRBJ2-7,TGTGCCAGTAGGGGACAAAACTACGAGCAGTACTTC,CASRGQNYEQYF
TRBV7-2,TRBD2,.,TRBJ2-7,TGTGCCAGCAGCTTAGGTTGGCTAGCGGGCCCGCCGGCCGAGCAGTACTTC,CASSLGWLAGPPAEQYF
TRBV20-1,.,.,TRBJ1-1,TGCAGTGCTACGGAAAGGAACACTGAAGCTTTCTTT,CSATERNTEAFF
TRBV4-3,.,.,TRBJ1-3,TGCGCCAGCAGCCAAGGGACGGCAGTGGGTCCCGGAAACACCATATATTTT,CASSQGTAVGPGNTIYF
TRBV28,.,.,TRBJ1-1,TGTGCCAGCAGTCCCAATATGAACACTGAAGCTTTCTTT,CASSPNMNTEAFF
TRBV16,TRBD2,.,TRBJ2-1,TGTGCCAGCAGCCAGTCGACTAGCCAGTCCTACAATGAGCAGTTCTTC,CASSQSTSQSYNEQFF
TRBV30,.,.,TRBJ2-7,TGTGCCTGGAGTACGACCCACGAGCAGTACTTC,CAWSTTHEQYF
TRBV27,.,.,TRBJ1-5,TGTGCCAGCAGTCAATCGGGTCAGCCCCAGCATTTT,CASSQSGQPQHF
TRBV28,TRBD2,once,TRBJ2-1,TGTGCCAGCAGTTTATACGGGAGGTACAATGAGCAGTTCTTC,CASSLYGRYNEQFF
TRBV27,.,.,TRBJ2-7,TGTGCCAGCTCCCAAGGTCTGGGGATGGAGTACTTC,CASSQGLGMEYF
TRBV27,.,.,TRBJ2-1,TGTGCCAGCAGTTTATCGTGGCGCAATGAGCAGTTCTTC,CASSLSWRNEQFF
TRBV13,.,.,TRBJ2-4,TGTGCCAGCAGCCCCATAGGATCAAACATTCAGTACTTC,CASSPIGSNIQYF
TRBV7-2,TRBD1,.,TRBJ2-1,TGTGCCAGCAGCTTAGTGACAGGGGACAATGAGCAGTTCTTC,CASSLVTGDNEQFF
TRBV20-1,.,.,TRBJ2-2,TGCAGTGCTATTCCTCTAGCGCGTAACACCGGGGAGCTGTTTTTT,CSAIPLARNTGELFF
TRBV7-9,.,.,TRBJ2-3,TGTGCCAGCAGCCGTGTGGATACGCAGTATTTT,CASSRVDTQYF
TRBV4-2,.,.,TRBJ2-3,TGTGCCAGCAGCCAAGAAGCCGCACGGGGCACAGATACGCAGTATTTT,CASSQEAARGTDTQYF
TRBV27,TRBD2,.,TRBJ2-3,TGTGCCAGCAGTATACTAGCGGGAGCAGATACGCAGTATTTT,CASSILAGADTQYF
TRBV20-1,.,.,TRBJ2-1,TGCAGTGCTAACCTGGCTGGCAATGAGCAGTTCTTC,CSANLAGNEQFF
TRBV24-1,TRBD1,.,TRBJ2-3,TGTGCCACCAGCCACCGACAGGGAGAATCCACAGATACGCAGTATTTT,CATSHRQGESTDTQYF
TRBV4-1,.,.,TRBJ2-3,TGCGCCAGCAGCCAAGGTCCTCAACCGTCTGGAGATACGCAGTATTTT,CASSQGPQPSGDTQYF
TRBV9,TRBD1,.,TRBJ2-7,TGTGCCAGCAGCGTAGAGGACAGGGTACTCGACGAGCAGTACTTC,CASSVEDRVLDEQYF
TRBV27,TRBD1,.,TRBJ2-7,TGTGCCAGCAGTTTAGGGAGACAGGGACCCTACGAGCAGTACTTC,CASSLGRQGPYEQYF
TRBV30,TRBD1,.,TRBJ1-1,TGTGCCTGGGGTACAGGGGGCGCTGAAGCTTTCTTT,CAWGTGGAEAFF
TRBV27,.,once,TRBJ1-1,TGTGCCAGCAGTGCGACAGGACAGGCTTTCTTT,CASSATGQAFF
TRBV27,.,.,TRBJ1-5,TGTGCCAGCAGTCTCATGAGCAATCAGCCCCAGCATTTT,CASSLMSNQPQHF